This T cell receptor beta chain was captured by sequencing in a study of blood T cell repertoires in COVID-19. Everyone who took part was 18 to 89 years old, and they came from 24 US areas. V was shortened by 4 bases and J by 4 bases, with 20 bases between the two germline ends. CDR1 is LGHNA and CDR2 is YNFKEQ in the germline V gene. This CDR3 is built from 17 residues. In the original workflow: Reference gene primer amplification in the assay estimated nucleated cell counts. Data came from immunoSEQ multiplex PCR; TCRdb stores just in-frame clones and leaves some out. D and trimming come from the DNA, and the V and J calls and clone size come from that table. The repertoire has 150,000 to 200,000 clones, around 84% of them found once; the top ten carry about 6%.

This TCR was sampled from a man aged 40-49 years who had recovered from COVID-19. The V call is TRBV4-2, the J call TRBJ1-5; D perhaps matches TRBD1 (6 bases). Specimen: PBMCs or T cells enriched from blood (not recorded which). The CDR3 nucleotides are TGTGCCAGCAGCCCTCGACAGGCCGATGTTTGGAATCAGCCCCAGCATTTT. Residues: CASSPRQADVWNQPQHF.